A single TCR beta chain is shown here with its context. Its target is not known. This specimen belongs to a study of OX40 agonist ivuxolimab in advanced cancers. Using immunoSEQ multiplex PCR, the repertoire was profiled, and TCRdb retains in-frame clones only, with some absent. The sample includes 65,000 to 95,000 clones, over 80% seen only once; the top ten take approximately 0.5%. Overall study results and limits: Expansion of clones was among the lowest in partial responders at 0.1-3.0 mg/kg.

This CDR3 spans 16 amino acids. The V gene end was trimmed by 5 bases and the J gene end by 2 bases; junction bases not matched to a gene: 6. Germline V gene lookup returns CDR1 SEHNR and CDR2 FQNEAQ (reference sequence). Sequenced material: CD4+ or CD8+ T cells sorted from blood, taken in a trial of the OX40 agonist ivuxolimab. This TCR came from an adult with an advanced solid tumor such as melanoma, head and neck, liver or kidney cancer. The chain recombines TRBV7-9 with TRBJ2-2, with TRBD2 matching over 9 bases. The chain's CDR3 is CASSPGLATNTGELFF. The CDR3 nucleotides are TGTGCCAGCAGCCCAGGACTAGCGACTAACACCGGGGAGCTGTTTTTT.